This T cell receptor (beta chain) was captured by sequencing in a study of shared T cell receptors in the human thymus. The CDR3 covers 16 residues. Germline V gives CDR1 MNHNY, CDR2 SVGAGI (reference sequence). V was clipped by 4 bases and J by 2 bases; unmatched bases: 6. Clones were read by immunoSEQ multiplex PCR, and TCRdb kept only the in-frame ones, dropping some. The data hold about 660,000 clones, with approximately 88% observed a single time. The sample was also linked to a second study, of human thymus T cells. As that report states: Infants served as donors; they were healthy and Finnish and were having corrective surgery for congenital heart defects. Corrective cardiac surgery supplied the resected thymus tissue. There appeared to be biased usage of V and J genes in thymic and blood repertoires.

The receptor's source is a boy in the first two years of life with a congenital heart defect. The sample taken for sequencing was thymocytes. J is TRBJ2-7 and V is TRBV6-6, with TRBD2 matching 12 bases. The CDR3 nucleotides are TGTGCCAGCAGTTCTCTCTGGACTAGCGGGGCCTACGAGCAGTACTTC. The encoded protein is CASSSLWTSGAYEQYF.